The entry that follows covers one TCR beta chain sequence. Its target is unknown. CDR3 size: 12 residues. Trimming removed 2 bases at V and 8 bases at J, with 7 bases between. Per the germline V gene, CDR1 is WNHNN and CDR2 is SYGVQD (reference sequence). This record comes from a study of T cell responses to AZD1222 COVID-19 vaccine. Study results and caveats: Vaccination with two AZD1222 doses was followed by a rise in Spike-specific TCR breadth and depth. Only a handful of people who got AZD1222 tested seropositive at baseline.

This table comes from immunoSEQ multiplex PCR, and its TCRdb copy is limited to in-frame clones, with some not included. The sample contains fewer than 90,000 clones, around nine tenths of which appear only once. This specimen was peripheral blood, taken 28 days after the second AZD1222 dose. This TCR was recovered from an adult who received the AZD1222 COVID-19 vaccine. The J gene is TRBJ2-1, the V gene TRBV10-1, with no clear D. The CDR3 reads CASSETFDEQFF. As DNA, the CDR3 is TGCGCCAGCAGTGAGACCTTTGATGAGCAGTTCTTC.